This T cell receptor beta chain stems from a study of CD8+ T cells in alopecia areata. Study-wide context: Oral tofacitinib, 5 to 10 mg twice daily, was given in an open-label trial. A 6-month period off drug followed tofacitinib, which lasted 6 to 18 months.

This clone was seen once. This CDR3 is built from 17 residues. Trimming took 1 base from V and 0 from J, leaving 15 bases between them. Germline CDR1 MNHEY, CDR2 SMNVEV (reference sequence). RNA was extracted and reverse transcribed into cDNA as the sequencing template. Using immunoSEQ multiplex PCR, the repertoire was profiled, and TCRdb retains in-frame clones only, with some absent. The sample lists 200,000 or so clones; 50% to 65% were seen once. This specimen consisted of CD4+ T cells sorted from blood, obtained at week 0. The sequence came from a human donor with alopecia areata. V gene TRBV27 combines with J gene TRBJ1-1; tentative D call: TRBD1 (5 bases). The CDR3 DNA follows: TGTGCCAGCAGTTTATATAGGCCAGGGACCTTGAACACTGAAGCTTTCTTT. Its translation is CASSLYRPGTLNTEAFF.